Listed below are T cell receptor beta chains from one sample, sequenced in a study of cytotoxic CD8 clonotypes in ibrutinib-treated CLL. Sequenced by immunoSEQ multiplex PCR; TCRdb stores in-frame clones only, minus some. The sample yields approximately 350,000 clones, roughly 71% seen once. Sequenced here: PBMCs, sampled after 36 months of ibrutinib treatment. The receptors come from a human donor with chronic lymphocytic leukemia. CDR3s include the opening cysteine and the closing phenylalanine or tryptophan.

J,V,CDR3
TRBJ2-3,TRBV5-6,CASSLSIGQSTDTQYF
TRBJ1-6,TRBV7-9,CASSLQGLNSPLHF
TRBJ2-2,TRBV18,CASSPSAEPTGELFF
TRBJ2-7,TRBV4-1,CASSQPGQSYEQYF
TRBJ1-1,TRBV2,CASSEVSWDISEAFF
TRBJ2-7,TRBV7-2,CASSLSGLAGIYEQYF
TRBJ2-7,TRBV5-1,CASSLVAGSSYEQYF
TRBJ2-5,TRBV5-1,CASSLLAATSGRYQETQYF
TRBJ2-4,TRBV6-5,CASSLGFGNIQYF
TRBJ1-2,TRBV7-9,CASSGRGLDGYTF
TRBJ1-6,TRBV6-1,CASSVVSYNSPLHF
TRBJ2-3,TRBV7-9,CASSWTGGYTDTQYF
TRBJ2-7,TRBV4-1,CASSQSGTSVYEQYF
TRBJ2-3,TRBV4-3,CASSQGTTTDTQYF
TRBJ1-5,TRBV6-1,CASSEFGAYSNQPQHF
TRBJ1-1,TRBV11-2,CASSLALNTEAFF
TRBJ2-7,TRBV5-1,CASSLYGDSYEQYF
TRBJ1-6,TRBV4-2,CASSQDPRDSPLHF
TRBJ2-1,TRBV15,CATSRDRMGNEQFF
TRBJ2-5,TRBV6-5,CASSSSGGPRNQYF
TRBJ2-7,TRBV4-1,CASSQATPTTYEQYF
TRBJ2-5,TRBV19,CASSNPGGEETQYF
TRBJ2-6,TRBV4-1,CASSHPPRDRVSSGANVLTF
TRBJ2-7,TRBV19,CASSIFPTSGRVNEQYF
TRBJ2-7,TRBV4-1,CASSQVRGPYEQYF
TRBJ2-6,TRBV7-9,CASGRRTGFYGANVLTF
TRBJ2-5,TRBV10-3,CAISRTSGTGETQYF
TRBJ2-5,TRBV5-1,CASSLFAEETQYF